The rows below give T cell receptor beta chains drawn from one sample of a study of T cells in Graves' hyperthyroidism and ophthalmopathy. TCRdb re-analysed the multiplex PCR reads in MiXCR, keeping a single row per CDR3 protein. The sample contains around 380,000 distinct CDR3 sequences, roughly 13% of which appear only once. The material sequenced was blood. The receptors originated from a man in his thirties or forties with Graves' hyperthyroidism that later progressed to Graves' ophthalmopathy. CDR3s leave out the opening cysteine and the closing phenylalanine or tryptophan. Rows may omit the clone size; those that give it use once, few, many or a size class.

size	V	J	CDR3
NA	TRBV5-4	TRBJ2-2	TSSSQGAGELF
many	TRBV5-1	TRBJ1-1	ASSGGGQGETEAF
many	TRBV6-2/TRBV6-3	TRBJ1-1	ASSYSGPTGI
many	TRBV27	TRBJ1-5	ASSSGQLNQPQH
many	TRBV20-1	TRBJ1-4	SASSASTNEKLF
few	TRBV7-8	TRBJ1-5	ASSPGGSRLGNQPQH
NA	TRBV6-1	TRBJ1-2	ASRKLSSGYT
few	TRBV6-6	TRBJ2-7	ASSYLSQGIHEQY
NA	TRBV20-1	TRBJ2-5	SANGQGLAETQC
NA	TRBV5-1	TRBJ2-3	ASSLVERGFSDTQY
NA	TRBV3-1	TRBJ2-7	ASSQDWLRTGLTEQY
many	TRBV20-1	TRBJ2-7	SAERGGSSYEQY
NA	TRBV14	TRBJ2-3	ASSQQGTFTDTQY
many	TRBV16	TRBJ1-5	ASSQGRSNQPQH
many	TRBV28	TRBJ1-5	ASSFGAGANQPQH
many	TRBV27	TRBJ2-1	ASSPNTAYNEQF
NA	TRBV3-1	TRBJ2-4	ASSQTGLKNIQY
NA	TRBV7-8	TRBJ1-1	ASSLRTGGVAEAF
NA	TRBV29-1	TRBJ2-1	SVEFRGSEQF
NA	TRBV5-6	TRBJ1-1	ASSWTGSEAF
many	TRBV7-3	TRBJ2-3	ASSLVAGGRDTQY
many	TRBV20-1	TRBJ1-5	SAILRGPGNQPQH
NA	TRBV9	TRBJ1-5	ASSESGDVNQPQH
many	TRBV24-1	TRBJ1-5	ATSDSHGYSNQPQH
many	TRBV20-1	TRBJ2-3	SADPSGWGTDTQY
NA	TRBV5-6	TRBJ2-2	ASSSDSLRFTGELS
NA	TRBV3-1	TRBJ2-7	ASSHLGGEQY
NA	TRBV14	TRBJ2-7	ASSQLATYREQY
NA	TRBV3-1	TRBJ2-3	ASSLDRDHYLSTDTQY
NA	TRBV7-9	TRBJ2-1	ASSRPGQGANEQF
many	TRBV28	TRBJ1-1	ASSLGLMNTEAF
few	TRBV20-1	TRBJ1-5	SARWTDSNQPQH
NA	TRBV19	TRBJ2-6	ASSIVDSGANVLT
many	TRBV24-1	TRBJ2-1	ATSDLGTGHEQF
few	TRBV27	TRBJ1-5	ASSLRTGRQPQH
many	TRBV27	TRBJ2-7	ASSLRQGPNPLSRQQY